A selection of T cell receptor beta chains follows, all from one sample in a study of T cells expressing NK-cell markers. TCRdb processed the 5' RACE reads again and assigns one entry to each CDR3 protein, with no DNA. The sample data list 350,000 to 400,000 distinct CDR3 sequences. The material sequenced was blood T cells: a sorted CD56 or NKG2C T cell subset, CD4+ or CD8+ T cells, or bulk PBMC T cells (not recorded which). The receptor set was obtained from a woman in her forties or fifties in good health. CDR3s include the opening cysteine and the closing phenylalanine or tryptophan.

>TRBJ2-1|13|TRBV7-3
CASSLVAASEQFF
>TRBJ2-3|15|TRBV6-5
CASSFSEGGLDTQYF
>TRBJ2-1|15|TRBV24-1
CATSPSGGGQGEQFF
>TRBJ2-1|14|TRBV24-1
CATSDFGGSDEQFF
>TRBJ1-2|15|TRBV5-5
CASSLGPARGFGYTF
>TRBJ2-1|14|TRBV19
CASSIELVYNEQFF
>TRBJ1-2|14|TRBV7-8
CASSLEKRGGGYTF
>TRBJ1-4|20|TRBV7-9
CASSLGWGQGLMATNEKLFF
>TRBJ2-1|13|TRBV12-3/TRBV12-4
CASSFGQGFEQFF
>TRBJ2-1|12|TRBV19
CASKRFGNEQFF
>TRBJ2-3|15|TRBV12-3/TRBV12-4
CASSWAGLPTDTQYF
>TRBJ2-1|15|TRBV2
CASTRGTSGTNEQFF
>TRBJ2-7|13|TRBV12-3/TRBV12-4
CASSFMNHYEQYF
>TRBJ1-3|13|TRBV29-1
CSVLQGSGNTIYF
>TRBJ2-2|16|TRBV6-6
CASRQGLAGGTGELFF
>TRBJ2-2|19|TRBV7-2
CASSLEYGGLPGGTGELFF
>TRBJ2-1|15|TRBV12-3/TRBV12-4
CASSPGQGPVNEQFF
>TRBJ2-6|17|TRBV6-6
CASSPPSVFSGANVLTF
>TRBJ2-3|13|TRBV4-1
CASSPGTRNTQYF
>TRBJ2-1|13|TRBV14
CASSQTGVPEQFF
>TRBJ2-1|11|TRBV12-3/TRBV12-4
CASTSLGGQFF
>TRBJ1-1|13|TRBV29-1
CSLTAQGHAEAFF
>TRBJ2-6|17|TRBV20-1
CSARLWAGDSGANVLTF
>TRBJ2-5|18|TRBV5-6
CASSLGYKREAPLKTQYF
>TRBJ2-1|16|TRBV27
CASSLFAGGRGNEQFF
>TRBJ2-5|12|TRBV2
CASNGGQETQYF
>TRBJ2-7|13|TRBV5-1
CASSLTTSYEQYF
>TRBJ2-2|16|TRBV20-1
CSATRGGFANTGELFF
>TRBJ1-4|12|TRBV6-6
CASTATNEKLFF
>TRBJ2-5|16|TRBV7-8
CASSLAPGSRAETQYF
>TRBJ2-5|12|TRBV19
CASSWDSETQYF
>TRBJ2-1|14|TRBV5-1
CATRTSVNYNEQFF
>TRBJ2-2|13|TRBV20-1
CSAGTGYTGELFF
>TRBJ1-2|13|TRBV12-3/TRBV12-4
CASSPETEYGYTF
>TRBJ2-1|14|TRBV12-3/TRBV12-4
CASSRFDRENEQFF
>TRBJ1-5|15|TRBV20-1
CSAQGVRGEDQPQHF
>TRBJ2-3|13|TRBV27
CASRPDGTDTQYF
>TRBJ2-1|16|TRBV16
CASSQSFRQGANEQFF
>TRBJ2-7|13|TRBV7-9
CASSSENTGEQYF
>TRBJ2-5|15|TRBV24-1
CATSPGGQEKETQYF
>TRBJ2-1|16|TRBV14
CASSQDSAGEYNEQFF
>TRBJ2-6|16|TRBV5-1
CASSPRQGGGANVLTF
>TRBJ2-1|12|TRBV6-1
CASRTRYNEQFF
>TRBJ2-3|15|TRBV10-3
CAISETPTSGDTQYF
>TRBJ1-1|12|TRBV6-2/TRBV6-3
CASSYLRNEAFF
>TRBJ2-3|15|TRBV3-1
CASSLSPPGTDTQYF
>TRBJ2-1|15|TRBV5-1
CASRREARSYNEQFF